Listed below are T cell receptor beta chains from one sample, sequenced in a study of T-cell reconstitution after alpha-beta-depleted transplantation in children. TCRdb passed the PCR reads through MiXCR, listing each CDR3 protein once. The table has about a million distinct CDR3 sequences, less than 30% seen once. The sample consisted of PBMCs, mostly from graft donor cells, taken 360 days after TCRalphabeta/CD19-depleted stem cell transplant. These receptors were collected from a boy younger than two who had a stem cell transplant for SCID, so the T cells may come from the graft donor. CDR3s include the opening cysteine and the closing phenylalanine or tryptophan. A D gene is named only where the DNA matches it firmly. Clone size is stated in some rows and not others, as once, few, many or a class when expanded.

CDR3aa	CDR3nt	v_gene	abundance	d_gene	j_gene
CAIGGSWGYTF	TGTGCCATTGGGGGATCTTGGGGCTACACCTTC	TRBV10-3	few	-	TRBJ1-2
CASSLVRPGRRDTQYF	TGTGCCAGCAGTTTAGTCCGACCGGGGCGCCGGGATACGCAGTATTTT	TRBV28	many	-	TRBJ2-3
CASSHIARGRYNEQFF	TGTGCCAGCAGCCATATTGCCAGGGGGAGATACAATGAGCAGTTCTTC	TRBV7-2	few	TRBD1	TRBJ2-1
CASSRAGGSPYPYNEQFF	TGCGCCAGCAGCCGGGCCGGGGGGTCCCCCTACCCCTACAATGAGCAGTTCTTC	TRBV5-1	-	TRBD2	TRBJ2-1
CAISGRSGQKETQYF	TGTGCCATCAGTGGCCGCTCGGGACAGAAAGAGACCCAGTACTTC	TRBV10-3	-	TRBD1	TRBJ2-5
CASSATQRETQYF	TGTGCCAGCAGTGCGACCCAGAGGGAGACCCAGTACTTC	TRBV6-2/TRBV6-3	once	-	TRBJ2-5
CSVKENSNQPQHF	TGCAGCGTCAAGGAGAATAGCAATCAGCCCCAGCATTTT	TRBV29-1	-	-	TRBJ1-5
CSVDPGQGGWEQFF	TGCAGCGTCGATCCGGGACAGGGTGGTTGGGAGCAGTTCTTC	TRBV29-1	few	TRBD1	TRBJ2-1
CSVGNRMNTEAFF	TGCAGCGTTGGGAACCGTATGAACACTGAAGCTTTCTTT	TRBV29-1	-	-	TRBJ1-1
CASIVSGSEADTQYF	TGTGCCAGCATCGTTTCAGGGTCTGAGGCAGATACGCAGTATTTT	TRBV28	few	-	TRBJ2-3
CASSILGTNQETQYF	TGCGCCAGCAGCATCCTCGGGACCAATCAAGAGACCCAGTACTTC	TRBV5-1	few	-	TRBJ2-5
CASSLLGRQGTGNTIYF	TGCGCCAGCAGCTTGTTGGGCCGACAGGGGACTGGAAACACCATATATTTT	TRBV5-1	few	TRBD1	TRBJ1-3